This T cell receptor beta chain was sequenced in a study of cytomegalovirus exposure and HLA in healthy donors. General study points: In a later analysis, HLA-associated TCR beta chains were more clonally expanded than equally common others.

A remark on this clone: Its antigen is not known.

Germline V gene data show CDR1 as MDHEN and CDR2 as SYDVKM. V lost 2 bases, J lost 2 bases, and 4 bases lay in between. CDR3 length equals 14 residues. The PCR had 60 Vbeta and 13 Jbeta primers. Generated by immunoSEQ multiplex PCR, the TCRdb table keeps only in-frame clones and is missing some. The sample lists roughly 120,000 clones, roughly four fifths occurring once. Sequenced input: PBMCs. The chain links TRBV28 to TRBJ2-6, with D uncertain. The source of this sequence is a male donor in good health and CMV-seropositive. In nucleotides, the CDR3 is TGTGCCAGCAGTTTACATCCTGGGGCCAACGTCCTGACTTTC. It codes for CASSLHPGANVLTF. Full variable domain (outside the CDR3, taken from reference TRBV28 and TRBJ2-6): DVKVTQSSRYLVKRTGEKVFLECVQDMDHENMFWYRQDPGLGLRLIYFSYDVKMKEKGDIPEGYSVSREKKERFSLILESASTNQTSMYLCASSLHPGANVLTFGAGSRLTVL.